This T cell receptor (beta chain) originates from a study of monozygotic twins with inflammatory bowel disease. Note on this clonotype: The antigen remains unidentified.

Someone took an approximately 2.4 ml blood sample from each of the donors. Reanalyzing the 5' RACE reads, TCRdb keeps one entry per CDR3 protein, without DNA. The clone table shows 300,000 to 350,000 distinct CDR3 sequences, with the ten largest holding 2% to 2.5%. Study-wide results and limits: Distinction of different T cell subtypes was not possible. IBD-affected twins scored below their healthy co-twins in TCRbeta diversity (inverse Simpson). Patients got different immunosuppressive treatments, which may have made their repertoires more variable.

This TCR derives from a human donor with ulcerative colitis or Crohn's disease, or a healthy co-twin of an affected twin (not recorded which). Sequenced: blood.

This CDR3 reads CASRDNNEQYF. J is TRBJ2-7 and V is TRBV28; the D gene TCRdb calls, TRBD1, cannot be checked with no DNA. The CDR3 covers 11 residues. Looked up from germline, CDR1 is MDHEN and CDR2 is SYDVKM.